Listed here are 3 T cell receptor beta chains from one sample, sequenced in a study of neoadjuvant anti-PD-1 for oral cavity cancer. The table came from immunoSEQ multiplex PCR; TCRdb's copy has only in-frame clones and leaves some out. The data contain over 14,000 clones, 65% to 80% of them singletons. This specimen was PBMCs, taken before nivolumab (anti-PD-1) treatment. The receptors here all came from a person between 35 and 79 years old with oral cavity squamous cell carcinoma.

This clone was seen only once. The rearrangement uses TRBV15 and TRBJ2-2; D may be TRBD1 (5 bases). Trimming cost V 0 bases and J 3 bases, with 8 bases left between them. This CDR3 is built from 15 residues. From germline, CDR1 is LNHNV and CDR2 YYDKDF (reference sequence). The CDR3 loop reads CATSRDGAYTGELFF. The CDR3 DNA sequence: TGTGCCACCAGCAGAGATGGGGCCTACACCGGGGAGCTGTTTTTT.

This clone was observed a handful of times. The chain carries TRBV5-1 and TRBJ2-1; weak D call: TRBD2 (6 bases). Germline CDR1 is SGHRS and CDR2 is YFSETQ. Trimming took 6 bases from V and 3 from J, leaving 19 bases between them. This CDR3 has 16 amino acids. CDR3 nucleotides: TGCGCCAGCATGCTTGGGTTGGATAGCGGCTACAATGAGCAGTTCTTC. Translating gives CASMLGLDSGYNEQFF.

This clone was recorded a few times. The V gene is TRBV5-1, the J gene TRBJ1-2, with 7 bases matching TRBD1. CDR3 length equals 13 residues. CDR1 is SGHRS and CDR2 is YFSETQ in the germline V gene. The V and J ends lost 4 bases and 4 bases, in that order; junction bases with no gene match: 4. The CDR3 sequence: CASSGDSVYGYTF. In DNA, the CDR3 is TGCGCCAGCAGCGGGGACAGCGTCTATGGCTACACCTTC.